Following are 12 T cell receptor beta chains from one sample sequenced in a study of blood T cells in healthy people across ages (dated by TCRdb to the mid-2010s). The library relied on 5' RACE. The sample was run on an Illumina HiSeq 2500. A second PCR of roughly 7 to 11 cycles was performed with a sample-barcoded 5' primer and a J-beta primer mix. The public reads were reanalyzed by TCRdb: fastp trimming at Q25, MiXCR alignment, in-frame beta chains only. Each entry merges the rows of one CDR3 protein and shows their most common DNA and genes. The sample profile shows about 290,000 distinct CDR3 sequences; about 25% of them were found once. The ten largest clones add up to 29% of the sample. The sequenced sample consisted of blood. These receptors originate from a woman aged 70-85 years in good health.

The rearrangement joins TRBV6-2 or TRBV6-3 to TRBJ1-1, with D unclear. V was clipped by 6 bases and J by 3 bases, with 11 bases between them. Germline V gene lookup returns CDR1 MNHEY and CDR2 SVGEGT. The CDR3 covers 13 residues. CDR3 protein: CASRGKKYTEAFF. As DNA, the CDR3 is TGTGCCAGCAGGGGGAAGAAGTACACTGAAGCTTTCTTT.

The V gene is TRBV11-2, the J gene TRBJ1-1, with TRBD1 as a possible D gene (6 bases). In germline, CDR1 is SGHAT, CDR2 FQNNGV. Trimming left V 5 bases short and J 2 bases short, with 18 bases between. The CDR3 is made up of 16 amino acids. This CDR3 is CASSVPHRDKNTEAFF. The DNA of the CDR3 is TGTGCCAGCAGCGTTCCTCACCGGGACAAAAACACTGAAGCTTTCTTT.

This clonotype was counted between two and nine times. The V call is TRBV5-1, the J call TRBJ2-1; 10 bases match TRBD1. This CDR3 spans 16 amino acids. The germline CDR1 and CDR2 sequences are SGHRS and YFSETQ. The junction had 7 bases not matched to a gene; V was cut back by 4 bases and J by 3 bases. CDR3 sequence (DNA): TGCGCCAGCAGCCTTGGGGGACAGGGGTTCTACAATGAGCAGTTCTTC. This translates into CASSLGGQGFYNEQFF.

The chain has TRBV5-1 and TRBJ2-7; D is perhaps TRBD1 (6 bases). The J call may be wrong; the DNA end is better matched by TRBJ2-5. CDR3 size: 16 residues. Germline V gene sequence: CDR1 SGHRS, CDR2 YFSETQ. In DNA form, the CDR3 reads TGCGCCAGCAGCTTAACCGGTGTACAGGGAGTTGAGACCCAGTACTTC. Translation: CASSLTGVQGVETQYF.

This clonotype appeared many times. This chain links TRBV12-3 or TRBV12-4 with TRBJ1-3; D may be TRBD1 (5 bases). V lost 3 bases and J 7 bases, leaving 10 bases between the germline ends. This CDR3 comprises 13 residues. The CDR3 loop is CASSLGDLNTIYF. CDR3 bases: TGTGCCAGCAGTTTGGGGGATCTCAACACCATATATTTT.

This chain uses TRBV7-2 with TRBJ2-1, with D perhaps TRBD2 (6 bases). Germline assignment: CDR1 SGHTA and CDR2 FQGNSA. The CDR3 is 14 amino acids. V was trimmed by 2 bases and J by 6 bases, leaving 11 bases between them. The CDR3 DNA is TGTGCCAGCAGCTTACCTACTAGCTCCAATGAGCAGTTCTTC. Protein product: CASSLPTSSNEQFF.

CDR3 coding DNA: TGTGCCAGCAGCTACCGGGAGGGGGGTCCCGGGGAGCTGTTTTTT. Protein product: CASSYREGGPGELFF. The chain combines TRBV11-1 with TRBJ2-2; the match to TRBD2 covers 8 bases. V dropped 4 bases and J dropped 6; count of bases not matched to a gene: 7. This CDR3 has 15 residues. Germline V gene data show CDR1 as SGHAT and CDR2 as FQDESV (reference sequence). Using reference TRBV11-1 and TRBJ2-2 for the parts outside the CDR3, the full variable domain is EAEVAQSPRYKITEKSQAVAFWCDPISGHATLYWYRQILGQGPELLVQFQDESVVDDSQLPKDRFSAERLKGVDSTLKIQPAELGDSAMYLCASSYREGGPGELFFGEGSRLTVL.

This clonotype came up a few times. The V call is TRBV28, the J call TRBJ2-1; D remains ambiguous. This CDR3 contains 12 residues. Germline assignment: CDR1 MDHEN and CDR2 SYDVKM. Trimming left V 3 bases short and J 5 bases short, with 5 bases between. CDR3 region: CASSFLNNEQFF. As DNA, the CDR3 is TGTGCCAGCAGTTTTCTCAACAATGAGCAGTTCTTC.

This sequence joins TRBV6-6 and TRBJ1-2; a weak D match, TRBD1 (5 bases). V lost 4 bases and J 5 bases, leaving 20 bases between the germline ends. Germline CDR1 and CDR2: MNHNY and SVGAGI (reference sequence). This CDR3 is 16 amino acids long. The CDR3 DNA reads as TGTGCCAGCAGTTCCGAATCTAGACAGAGGACTTATGGCTACACCTTC. Residues: CASSSESRQRTYGYTF.

This clonotype turned up a few times. It is likely a read error, because the conserved phenylalanine at the end of the CDR3 is missing. The chain recombines TRBV15 with TRBJ2-5; 10 positions agree with TRBD2. The CDR3 has 18 amino acids. Germline V gene sequence: CDR1 LNHNV, CDR2 YYDKDF (reference sequence). The V and J ends lost 1 base and 2 bases, in that order; junction bases with no gene match: 10. In DNA form, the CDR3 reads TGTGCCACCAGCAGAGTTCCGCTCGGACTAGCGGTACAAGAGACCCAGTACTCC. Translating gives CATSRVPLGLAVQETQYS.

J is TRBJ1-5 and V is TRBV29-1; D is undetermined. Germline V gene sequence: CDR1 SQVTM, CDR2 ANQGSEA. V was shortened by 4 bases and J by 0 bases, with 7 bases between the two germline ends. The CDR3 contains 13 residues. The CDR3 here is CSVAENSNQPQHF. DNA for the CDR3: TGCAGCGTTGCAGAGAATAGCAATCAGCCCCAGCATTTT.

The chain links TRBV7-9 to TRBJ2-3; 14 bases fit TRBD2. V lost 3 bases, J lost 6 bases, and 5 bases stayed unmatched. The germline gives CDR1 SEHNR, CDR2 FQNEAQ (reference sequence). This CDR3 spans 16 amino acids. The CDR3, as DNA: TGTGCCAGCAGCTTGGGACTAGCGGGAGTAATGGATACGCAGTATTTT. This sequence encodes CASSLGLAGVMDTQYF.